Following are 27 T cell receptor beta chains from one sample sequenced in a study of blood T cell repertoires in COVID-19 (dated by TCRdb to the early 2020s). Receptors were amplified or captured by the immunoSEQ multiplex PCR assay. The table comes from immuneACCESS by way of TCRdb, which keeps in-frame sequences with V and J called. Part of the clones is missing from these tables; in studies checked, under half for an unresolved V gene and the rest for unknown reasons. The sample includes around 130,000 clones, with approximately 89% observed a single time. 4.3% of the sample comes from the top ten. The material sequenced was peripheral blood. All receptors come from a human donor in a cohort sampled during active COVID-19.

This clone occurred once. The chain combines TRBV5-1 with TRBJ2-7, with TRBD2 as a possible D gene (6 bases). V dropped 0 bases and J dropped 7 bases, with 14 bases sitting between them. The CDR3 has 14 residues. CDR1 and CDR2 from the germline V gene are SGHRS and YFSETQ. The CDR3 DNA sequence: TGCGCCAGCAGCTTGGGACGGGGGTCCGGAGAGCAGTACGTC. Its protein is CASSLGRGSGEQYV.

CDR3 DNA: TGTGCCAGAGCGGGGCGGGAGGAAGAGACCCAGTACTTC. This encodes CARAGREEETQYF. The V call is TRBV21-1, the J call TRBJ2-5; the table's D call of TRBD2 was not tested on the DNA. TRBV21-1 is a pseudogene. CDR3 length equals 13 residues.

The chain recombines TRBV19 with TRBJ2-1, with 8 positions matching TRBD2. Germline V gene lookup returns CDR1 LNHDA and CDR2 SQIVND (reference sequence). The CDR3 contains 17 residues. The junction had 11 bases not matched to a gene; V was cut back by 5 bases and J by 2 bases. The CDR3 is CASSAGLLAAAYNEQFF. CDR3 bases: TGTGCCAGTAGTGCGGGATTACTAGCGGCCGCCTACAATGAGCAGTTCTTC.

The genes are TRBV28 and TRBJ2-3; 7 bases fit TRBD2. With 5 bases clipped from V and 1 base from J, the junction kept 9 bases outside the gene matches. Germline V gene lookup returns CDR1 MDHEN and CDR2 SYDVKM. This CDR3 has 16 amino acids. The CDR3 nucleotides read TGTGCCAGCAGTCCACTGGGAAGCGGGGGCACAGATACGCAGTATTTT. Its translation is CASSPLGSGGTDTQYF.

In its sample, this clone was seen once. V gene TRBV3-1 (or the pseudogene TRBV3-2) combines with J gene TRBJ1-1, with D maybe TRBD1 (6 bases). Between the trimmed V and J ends, which lost 1 base and 5 bases, there was a span of 17 bases. Germline V CDR1 and CDR2: LGHDT, YNNKEL (reference sequence). The CDR3 length is 16 residues. The CDR3 reads CASSQVRGTGKTEAFF. The CDR3 nucleotides read TGTGCCAGCAGCCAAGTAAGAGGAACAGGGAAGACTGAAGCTTTCTTT.

The rearrangement uses TRBV30 and TRBJ2-3; 14 nucleotides align to TRBD2. CDR3 length: 16 amino acids. V lost 4 bases, J lost 5 bases, and 8 bases stayed unmatched. Germline CDR1 is GTSNPN and CDR2 is SVGIG (reference sequence). CDR3: CAWNDRTSGGRDTQYF. The CDR3 region has the DNA TGTGCCTGGAACGACCGGACTAGCGGGGGGAGAGATACGCAGTATTTT.

This chain uses TRBV3-1 (or the pseudogene TRBV3-2) with TRBJ1-5; 7 positions match TRBD1. With 1 base clipped from V and 5 bases from J, the junction kept 17 bases outside the gene matches. The germline V gene encodes CDR1 LGHDT and CDR2 YNNKEL (reference sequence). The CDR3 runs to 19 residues. This CDR3 reads CASSQVRDLGGIPHQPQHF. In nucleotides, the CDR3 is TGTGCCAGCAGCCAAGTGAGAGACCTAGGGGGCATACCCCATCAGCCCCAGCATTTT.

The V call is TRBV7-2, the J call TRBJ2-7; D possibly corresponds to TRBD2 (5 bases). Germline-derived CDR1 and CDR2 are SGHTA and FQGNSA. V lost 2 bases and J lost 7, with 15 bases in between. This CDR3 comprises 14 residues. CDR3 in DNA: TGTGCCAGCAGCTTAATCGGGGTGCAATTTGAGCAGTACTTC. Its protein product is CASSLIGVQFEQYF.

The chain links TRBV3-1 (or the pseudogene TRBV3-2) to TRBJ2-5; D is unresolved. The CDR3 contains 13 residues. CDR1 is LGHDT, CDR2 YNNKEL, per germline (reference sequence). The V and J ends lost 3 bases and 6 bases respectively, with 11 bases between them. Here the CDR3 reads CASSQEPSQTQYF. The CDR3 DNA sequence: TGTGCCAGCAGCCAGGAGCCCTCCCAGACCCAGTACTTC.

The chain uses TRBV19 and TRBJ1-5, with D unclear. CDR3 length: 14 residues. The germline V and J ends were trimmed by 7 bases and 3 bases, with 13 bases remaining between them. Germline values: CDR1 LNHDA, CDR2 SQIVND (reference sequence). The CDR3 DNA follows: TGTGCCAGTACCTTATGGCGGTCCAATCAGCCCCAGCATTTT. Amino acid sequence: CASTLWRSNQPQHF.

This clone appeared a few times. The CDR3 here is CASRRAGGLATGELFF. CDR3 coding DNA: TGTGCCAGCAGGCGGGCAGGGGGCTTGGCCACCGGGGAGCTGTTTTTT. V usage is TRBV27 and J usage is TRBJ2-2; TRBD1 agrees at 8 bases. Trimming took 6 bases from V and 4 from J; bases not matched to a gene: 10. The CDR3 contains 16 residues. Germline V gene sequence: CDR1 MNHEY, CDR2 SMNVEV (reference sequence).

This clone was found once. The rearrangement joins TRBV5-4 to TRBJ2-7; 9 nucleotides agree with TRBD1. The CDR3 is 16 residues long. The germline V gene has CDR1 SGHNT and CDR2 YYREEE (reference sequence). J was trimmed by 3 bases and V by 3 bases; bases with no gene match: 10. The CDR3 loop reads CASSSGQGRYVYEQYF. DNA of the CDR3: TGTGCCAGCAGCTCTGGACAGGGGAGGTACGTCTACGAGCAGTACTTC.

J is TRBJ2-7 and V is TRBV6-2 or TRBV6-3; 12 positions agree with TRBD2. The V gene end was trimmed by 4 bases and the J gene end by 2 bases; junction bases not matched to a gene: 6. The CDR3 consists of 16 residues. Germline V gene sequence: CDR1 MNHEY, CDR2 SVGEGT. CDR3 sequence: CASSSLAGGRTYEQYV. The DNA of the CDR3 is TGTGCCAGCAGTTCTCTAGCGGGAGGGCGCACCTACGAGCAGTACGTC.

This rearrangement joins TRBV27 to TRBJ1-2; D is perhaps TRBD1 (5 bases). This CDR3 is built from 13 residues. Trimming removed 6 bases from V and 5 bases from J, with 13 bases in between. From germline, CDR1 is MNHEY and CDR2 SMNVEV (reference sequence). The CDR3 DNA reads TGTGCCAGCAGCTTTAGGGGCGCTTATGGCTACACCTTC. Translating it yields CASSFRGAYGYTF.

CDR3 amino acids: CAWRARAGGNQPQHF. The DNA of the CDR3 is TGTGCCTGGAGGGCTCGGGCAGGGGGCAATCAGCCCCAGCATTTT. The genes are TRBV30 and TRBJ1-5; a possible D gene is TRBD1 (6 bases). The CDR3 extends over 15 amino acids. Trimming took 3 bases from V and 2 from J, leaving 14 bases between them. Germline lookup yields CDR1 GTSNPN and CDR2 SVGIG (reference sequence).

V is TRBV6-5 and J is TRBJ2-1, with 8 positions matching TRBD2. From germline, CDR1 is MNHEY and CDR2 SVGAGI. This CDR3 has 14 residues. V shed 4 bases, J shed 8 bases, and the junction held 7 bases outside the gene matches. CDR3 coding DNA: TGTGCCAGCAGTTTCGGGGGGGCCATAGATGAGCAGTTCTTC. Amino acids: CASSFGGAIDEQFF.

This clone was seen once. J is TRBJ2-2 and V is TRBV6-4; TRBD1 agrees at 8 bases. Germline assignment: CDR1 MRHNA and CDR2 SNTAGT. The CDR3 runs 13 residues. Trimming cost V 6 bases and J 4 bases; bases outside gene matches: 1. The CDR3: CASRGQVTGELFF. In DNA form, the CDR3 reads TGTGCCAGCAGGGGACAGGTCACCGGGGAGCTGTTTTTT.

The J gene is TRBJ2-7, the V gene TRBV5-1; TRBD1 matches 9 bases. In germline, CDR1 is SGHRS, CDR2 YFSETQ. Trimming at V came to 6 bases and at J to 0 bases, leaving 4 bases not matched to a gene. This CDR3 has 14 residues. The CDR3 spells CASTGQGSSYEQYF. CDR3 nucleotides: TGCGCCAGCACCGGACAGGGGAGCTCCTACGAGCAGTACTTC.

J is TRBJ1-3 and V is TRBV6-5; no clear D. The V gene's germline CDR1 is MNHEY and CDR2 SVGAGI. This CDR3 contains 14 residues. The V gene lost 6 bases and the J gene lost 1 base, with 10 bases spanning the gap. The CDR3 spells CASSGGNSGNTIYF. Written as DNA, the CDR3 is TGTGCCAGCAGCGGAGGGAATTCTGGAAACACCATATATTTT.

The gene calls are TRBV5-1 and TRBJ2-7, with D perhaps TRBD1 (5 bases). Trimming pared 7 bases from V and 1 base from J, leaving 15 bases between. The CDR3 runs to 14 residues. In germline, CDR1 is SGHRS, CDR2 YFSETQ. CDR3 residues: CASSELGHSYEQYF. CDR3 DNA sequence: TGCGCCAGCTCTGAGCTTGGACATTCCTACGAGCAGTACTTC.

The chain employs TRBV3-1 (or the pseudogene TRBV3-2) and TRBJ1-5; possible D gene TRBD1, 5 bases. The CDR3 runs to 15 residues. Looked up from germline, CDR1 is LGHDT and CDR2 is YNNKEL (reference sequence). The V end was cut by 4 bases, the J end by 3 bases, with 13 bases between. DNA of the CDR3: TGTGCCAGCAGCCCCACGGGGGGAAACAATCAGCCCCAGCATTTT. Translated, it gives CASSPTGGNNQPQHF.

The rearrangement uses TRBV29-1 and TRBJ1-1; maybe TRBD1 (5 bases). The CDR3 sequence is 11 residues long. Trimming removed 6 bases from V and 8 bases from J, with 13 bases in between. Per germline, CDR1 SQVTM and CDR2 ANQGSEA. In nucleotides, the CDR3 is TGCAGCGTGACAGACGTGTTCGAAGCTTTCTTT. Protein sequence: CSVTDVFEAFF.

The chain combines TRBV2 with TRBJ2-1, with D maybe TRBD2 (5 bases). Trimming took off 8 bases at V and 0 bases at J, with 14 bases between the two ends. CDR1 is SNHLY, CDR2 FYNNEI, per germline. CDR3 length: 15 amino acids. The CDR3 reads CASGSRVFSYNEQFF. CDR3 nucleotide sequence: TGTGCCAGCGGGTCGCGGGTCTTCTCCTACAATGAGCAGTTCTTC. Full variable domain (rest looked up from reference TRBV2 and TRBJ2-1): EPEVTQTPSHQVTQMGQEVILRCVPISNHLYFYWYRQILGQKVEFLVSFYNNEISEKSEIFDDQFSVERPDGSNFTLKIRSTKLEDSAMYFCASGSRVFSYNEQFFGPGTRLTVL.

The V call is TRBV6-5, the J call TRBJ1-1; 7 bases align to TRBD1. CDR1 is MNHEY and CDR2 is SVGAGI in the germline V gene. This CDR3 spans 15 amino acids. Unmatched junction bases numbered 12, after V lost 10 bases and J lost 1 base. The CDR3 DNA sequence: TGTGCCACTTCTCCCAGGGGGGTGGGGAACACTGAAGCTTTCTTT. Translated: CATSPRGVGNTEAFF.

This clone was observed a handful of times. The same CDR3 is also encoded by other DNA sequences in this sample. CDR3 residues: CASTLAGGTDTQYF. DNA of the CDR3: TGTGCCAGCACCCTAGCGGGGGGCACAGATACGCAGTATTTT. The chain is built from TRBV7-3 and TRBJ2-3, with 10 bases lining up with TRBD2. CDR1 and CDR2 (germline): SGHTA, FQGTGA. The CDR3 sequence is 14 residues long. Unmatched junction bases numbered 2, after V lost 7 bases and J lost 1 base.

V and J are TRBV6-2 or TRBV6-3 and TRBJ1-6; unclear D gene. Germline V gene sequence: CDR1 MNHEY, CDR2 SVGEGT. CDR3 length: 13 amino acids. Trimming cost V 0 bases and J 8 bases, with 5 bases left between them. The CDR3 nucleotides read TGTGCCAGCAGTTACTCCCAGGATTCACCCCTCCACTTT. This encodes CASSYSQDSPLHF.

This clone appeared a few times. The rearrangement uses TRBV3-1 (or the pseudogene TRBV3-2) and TRBJ2-7; D is perhaps TRBD2 (5 bases). Germline V gene lookup returns CDR1 LGHDT and CDR2 YNNKEL (reference sequence). V lost 1 base and J lost 0, with 7 bases in between. The CDR3 runs to 14 residues. The CDR3 protein is CASSQGLASYEQYV. CDR3 coding DNA: TGTGCCAGCAGCCAAGGCCTAGCCTCCTACGAGCAGTACGTC.